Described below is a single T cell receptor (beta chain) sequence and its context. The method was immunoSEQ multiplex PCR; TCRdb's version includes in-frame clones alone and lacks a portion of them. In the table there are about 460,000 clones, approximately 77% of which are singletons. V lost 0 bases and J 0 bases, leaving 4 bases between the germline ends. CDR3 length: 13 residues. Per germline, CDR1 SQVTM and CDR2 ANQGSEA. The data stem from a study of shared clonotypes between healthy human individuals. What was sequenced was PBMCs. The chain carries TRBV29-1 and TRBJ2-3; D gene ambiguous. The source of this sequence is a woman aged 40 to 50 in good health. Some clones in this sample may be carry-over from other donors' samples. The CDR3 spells CSVEDHSTDTQYF. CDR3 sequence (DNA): TGCAGCGTTGAAGATCACAGCACAGATACGCAGTATTTT.